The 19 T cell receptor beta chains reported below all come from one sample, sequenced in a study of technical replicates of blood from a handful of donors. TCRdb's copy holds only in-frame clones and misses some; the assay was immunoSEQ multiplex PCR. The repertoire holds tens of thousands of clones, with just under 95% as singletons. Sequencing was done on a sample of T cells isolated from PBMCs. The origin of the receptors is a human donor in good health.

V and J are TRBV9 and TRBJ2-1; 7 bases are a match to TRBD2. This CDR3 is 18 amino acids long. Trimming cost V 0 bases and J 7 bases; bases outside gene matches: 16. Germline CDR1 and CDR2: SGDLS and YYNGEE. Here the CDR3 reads CASSVASSPAGLRNEQFF. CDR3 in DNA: TGTGCCAGCAGCGTAGCTTCGTCCCCAGCGGGACTGAGGAATGAGCAGTTCTTC. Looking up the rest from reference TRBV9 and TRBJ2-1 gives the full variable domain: DSGVTQTPKHLITATGQRVTLRCSPRSGDLSVYWYQQSLDQGLQFLIQYYNGEERAKGNILERFSAQQFPDLHSELNLSSLELGDSALYFCASSVASSPAGLRNEQFFGPGTRLTVL.

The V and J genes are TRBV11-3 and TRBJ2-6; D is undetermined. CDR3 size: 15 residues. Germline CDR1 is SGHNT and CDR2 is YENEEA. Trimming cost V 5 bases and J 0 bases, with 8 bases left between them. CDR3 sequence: CASSLGASGANVLTF. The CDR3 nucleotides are TGTGCCAGCAGCCTAGGAGCCTCTGGGGCCAACGTCCTGACTTTC.

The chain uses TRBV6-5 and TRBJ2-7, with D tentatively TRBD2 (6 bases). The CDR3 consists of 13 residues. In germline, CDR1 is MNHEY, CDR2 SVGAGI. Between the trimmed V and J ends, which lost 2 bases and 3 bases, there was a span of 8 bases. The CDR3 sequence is CASSYGGNYEQYF. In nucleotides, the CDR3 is TGTGCCAGCAGTTACGGCGGGAACTACGAGCAGTACTTC.

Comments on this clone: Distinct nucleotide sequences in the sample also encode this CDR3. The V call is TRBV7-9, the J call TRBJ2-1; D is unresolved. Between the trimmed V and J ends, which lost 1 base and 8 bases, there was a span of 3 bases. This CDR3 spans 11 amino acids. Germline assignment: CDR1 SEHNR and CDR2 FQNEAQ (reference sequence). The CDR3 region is CASSLGHEQFF. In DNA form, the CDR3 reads TGTGCCAGCAGCTTAGGGCATGAGCAGTTCTTC.

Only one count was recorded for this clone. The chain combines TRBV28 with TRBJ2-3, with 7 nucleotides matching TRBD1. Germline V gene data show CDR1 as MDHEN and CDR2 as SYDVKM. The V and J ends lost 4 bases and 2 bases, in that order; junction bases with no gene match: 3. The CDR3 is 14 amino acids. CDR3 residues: CASSYGQVTDTQYF. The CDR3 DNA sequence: TGTGCCAGCAGTTACGGACAGGTCACAGATACGCAGTATTTT. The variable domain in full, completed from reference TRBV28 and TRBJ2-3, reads DVKVTQSSRYLVKRTGEKVFLECVQDMDHENMFWYRQDPGLGLRLIYFSYDVKMKEKGDIPEGYSVSREKKERFSLILESASTNQTSMYLCASSYGQVTDTQYFGPGTRLTVL.

As DNA, the CDR3 is TGTGCCAGCTCACCATCCCCCCTAAGTCCTAGGGAGCAGTACTTC. Amino acids: CASSPSPLSPREQYF. The J gene is TRBJ2-7, the V gene TRBV18; D not certain. The CDR3 length is 15 residues. Trimming shortened V by 2 bases and J by 7 bases, and 18 bases separated the two germline ends. Looked up from germline, CDR1 is KGHSH and CDR2 is LQKENI.

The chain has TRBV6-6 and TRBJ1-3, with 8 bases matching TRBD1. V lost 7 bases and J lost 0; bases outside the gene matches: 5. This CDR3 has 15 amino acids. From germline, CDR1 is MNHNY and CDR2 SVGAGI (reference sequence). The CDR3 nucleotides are TGTGCCAGCACCCCCACAGGGGGCTCTGGAAACACCATATATTTT. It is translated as CASTPTGGSGNTIYF.

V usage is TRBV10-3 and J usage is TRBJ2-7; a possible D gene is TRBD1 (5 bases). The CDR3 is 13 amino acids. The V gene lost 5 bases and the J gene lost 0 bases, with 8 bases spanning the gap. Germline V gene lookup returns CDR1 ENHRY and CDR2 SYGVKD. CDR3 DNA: TGTGCCATCAGTAACAGGAGCTCCTACGAGCAGTACTTC. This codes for CAISNRSSYEQYF.

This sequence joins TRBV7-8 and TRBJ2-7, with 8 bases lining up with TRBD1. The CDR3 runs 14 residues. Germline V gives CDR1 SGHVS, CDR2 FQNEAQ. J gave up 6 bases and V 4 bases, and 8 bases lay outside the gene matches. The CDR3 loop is CASSSRTGKSEQYF. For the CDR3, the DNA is TGTGCCAGCAGCTCACGGACAGGGAAAAGCGAGCAGTACTTC.

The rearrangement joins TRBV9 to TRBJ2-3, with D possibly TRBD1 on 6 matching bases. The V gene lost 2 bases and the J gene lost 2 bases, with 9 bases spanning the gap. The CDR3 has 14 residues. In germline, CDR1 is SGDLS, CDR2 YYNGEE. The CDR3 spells CASSVRGFTDTQYF. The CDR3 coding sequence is TGTGCCAGCAGCGTCAGGGGATTCACAGATACGCAGTATTTT.

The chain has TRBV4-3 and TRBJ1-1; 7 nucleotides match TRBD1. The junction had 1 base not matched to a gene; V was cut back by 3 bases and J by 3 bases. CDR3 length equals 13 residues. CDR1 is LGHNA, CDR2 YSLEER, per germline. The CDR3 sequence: CASSHDRDTEAFF. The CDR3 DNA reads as TGCGCCAGCAGCCATGACAGGGACACTGAAGCTTTCTTT.

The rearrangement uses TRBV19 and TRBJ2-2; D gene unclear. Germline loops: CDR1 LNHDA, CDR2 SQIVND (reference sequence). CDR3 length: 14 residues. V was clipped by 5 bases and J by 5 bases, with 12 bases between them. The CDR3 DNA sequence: TGTGCCAGTAGTGGCCTCTTATGGACCGGGGAGCTGTTTTTT. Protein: CASSGLLWTGELFF.

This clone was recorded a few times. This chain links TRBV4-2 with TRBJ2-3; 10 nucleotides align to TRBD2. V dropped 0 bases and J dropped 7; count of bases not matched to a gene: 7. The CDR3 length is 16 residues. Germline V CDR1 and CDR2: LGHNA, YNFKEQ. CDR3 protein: CASSQDIAGGGNTQYF. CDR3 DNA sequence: TGTGCCAGCAGCCAAGATATAGCGGGAGGCGGAAATACGCAGTATTTT.

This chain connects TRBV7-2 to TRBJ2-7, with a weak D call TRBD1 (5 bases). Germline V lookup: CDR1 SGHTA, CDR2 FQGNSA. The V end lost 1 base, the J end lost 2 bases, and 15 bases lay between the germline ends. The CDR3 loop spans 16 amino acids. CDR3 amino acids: CASSLVGLGLTYEQYF. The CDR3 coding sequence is TGTGCCAGCAGCTTAGTAGGTTTGGGGCTAACCTACGAGCAGTACTTC.

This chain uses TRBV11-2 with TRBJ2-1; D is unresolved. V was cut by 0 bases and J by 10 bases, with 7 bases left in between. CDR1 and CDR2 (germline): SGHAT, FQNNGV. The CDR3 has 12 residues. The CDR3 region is CASSLERREQFF. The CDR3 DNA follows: TGTGCCAGCAGCTTAGAGAGGCGAGAGCAGTTCTTC.

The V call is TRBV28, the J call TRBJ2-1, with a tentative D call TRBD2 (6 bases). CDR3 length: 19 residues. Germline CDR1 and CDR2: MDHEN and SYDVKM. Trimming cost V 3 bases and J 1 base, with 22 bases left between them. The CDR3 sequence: CASSLFVPGSSESYNEQFF. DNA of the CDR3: TGTGCCAGCAGTTTGTTTGTCCCCGGGTCTAGCGAATCCTACAATGAGCAGTTCTTC.

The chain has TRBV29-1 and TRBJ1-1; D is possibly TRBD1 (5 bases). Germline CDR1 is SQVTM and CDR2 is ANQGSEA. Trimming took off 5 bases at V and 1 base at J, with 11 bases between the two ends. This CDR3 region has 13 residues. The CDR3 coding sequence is TGCAGCGTTCGAAGAACAGGGAACACTGAAGCTTTCTTT. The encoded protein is CSVRRTGNTEAFF.

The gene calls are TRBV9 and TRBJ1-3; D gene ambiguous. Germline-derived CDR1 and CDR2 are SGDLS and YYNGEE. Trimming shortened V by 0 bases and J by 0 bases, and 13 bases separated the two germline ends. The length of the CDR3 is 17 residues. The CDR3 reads CASSVVATAASGNTIYF. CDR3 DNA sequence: TGTGCCAGCAGCGTAGTGGCAACAGCCGCCTCTGGAAACACCATATATTTT.

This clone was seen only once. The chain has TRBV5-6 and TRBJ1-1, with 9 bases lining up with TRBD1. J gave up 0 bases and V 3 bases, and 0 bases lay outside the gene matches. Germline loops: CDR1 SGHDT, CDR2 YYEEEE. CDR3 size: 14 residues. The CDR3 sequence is CASSYRGLNTEAFF. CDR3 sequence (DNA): TGTGCCAGCAGCTACAGGGGGCTGAACACTGAAGCTTTCTTT.